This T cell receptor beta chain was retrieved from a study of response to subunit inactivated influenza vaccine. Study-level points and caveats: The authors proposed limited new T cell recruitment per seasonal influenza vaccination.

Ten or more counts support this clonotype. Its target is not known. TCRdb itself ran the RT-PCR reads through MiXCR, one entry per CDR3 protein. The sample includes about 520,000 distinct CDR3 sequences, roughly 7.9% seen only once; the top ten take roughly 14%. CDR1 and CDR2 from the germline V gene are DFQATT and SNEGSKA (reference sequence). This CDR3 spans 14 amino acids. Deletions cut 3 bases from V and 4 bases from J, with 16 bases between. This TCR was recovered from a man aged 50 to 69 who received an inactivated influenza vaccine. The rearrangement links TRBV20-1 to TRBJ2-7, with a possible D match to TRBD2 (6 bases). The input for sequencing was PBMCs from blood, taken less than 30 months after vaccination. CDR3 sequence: CSASGTRQKYEQYF. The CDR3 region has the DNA TGCAGTGCTAGCGGGACTCGTCAAAAATACGAGCAGTACTTC.